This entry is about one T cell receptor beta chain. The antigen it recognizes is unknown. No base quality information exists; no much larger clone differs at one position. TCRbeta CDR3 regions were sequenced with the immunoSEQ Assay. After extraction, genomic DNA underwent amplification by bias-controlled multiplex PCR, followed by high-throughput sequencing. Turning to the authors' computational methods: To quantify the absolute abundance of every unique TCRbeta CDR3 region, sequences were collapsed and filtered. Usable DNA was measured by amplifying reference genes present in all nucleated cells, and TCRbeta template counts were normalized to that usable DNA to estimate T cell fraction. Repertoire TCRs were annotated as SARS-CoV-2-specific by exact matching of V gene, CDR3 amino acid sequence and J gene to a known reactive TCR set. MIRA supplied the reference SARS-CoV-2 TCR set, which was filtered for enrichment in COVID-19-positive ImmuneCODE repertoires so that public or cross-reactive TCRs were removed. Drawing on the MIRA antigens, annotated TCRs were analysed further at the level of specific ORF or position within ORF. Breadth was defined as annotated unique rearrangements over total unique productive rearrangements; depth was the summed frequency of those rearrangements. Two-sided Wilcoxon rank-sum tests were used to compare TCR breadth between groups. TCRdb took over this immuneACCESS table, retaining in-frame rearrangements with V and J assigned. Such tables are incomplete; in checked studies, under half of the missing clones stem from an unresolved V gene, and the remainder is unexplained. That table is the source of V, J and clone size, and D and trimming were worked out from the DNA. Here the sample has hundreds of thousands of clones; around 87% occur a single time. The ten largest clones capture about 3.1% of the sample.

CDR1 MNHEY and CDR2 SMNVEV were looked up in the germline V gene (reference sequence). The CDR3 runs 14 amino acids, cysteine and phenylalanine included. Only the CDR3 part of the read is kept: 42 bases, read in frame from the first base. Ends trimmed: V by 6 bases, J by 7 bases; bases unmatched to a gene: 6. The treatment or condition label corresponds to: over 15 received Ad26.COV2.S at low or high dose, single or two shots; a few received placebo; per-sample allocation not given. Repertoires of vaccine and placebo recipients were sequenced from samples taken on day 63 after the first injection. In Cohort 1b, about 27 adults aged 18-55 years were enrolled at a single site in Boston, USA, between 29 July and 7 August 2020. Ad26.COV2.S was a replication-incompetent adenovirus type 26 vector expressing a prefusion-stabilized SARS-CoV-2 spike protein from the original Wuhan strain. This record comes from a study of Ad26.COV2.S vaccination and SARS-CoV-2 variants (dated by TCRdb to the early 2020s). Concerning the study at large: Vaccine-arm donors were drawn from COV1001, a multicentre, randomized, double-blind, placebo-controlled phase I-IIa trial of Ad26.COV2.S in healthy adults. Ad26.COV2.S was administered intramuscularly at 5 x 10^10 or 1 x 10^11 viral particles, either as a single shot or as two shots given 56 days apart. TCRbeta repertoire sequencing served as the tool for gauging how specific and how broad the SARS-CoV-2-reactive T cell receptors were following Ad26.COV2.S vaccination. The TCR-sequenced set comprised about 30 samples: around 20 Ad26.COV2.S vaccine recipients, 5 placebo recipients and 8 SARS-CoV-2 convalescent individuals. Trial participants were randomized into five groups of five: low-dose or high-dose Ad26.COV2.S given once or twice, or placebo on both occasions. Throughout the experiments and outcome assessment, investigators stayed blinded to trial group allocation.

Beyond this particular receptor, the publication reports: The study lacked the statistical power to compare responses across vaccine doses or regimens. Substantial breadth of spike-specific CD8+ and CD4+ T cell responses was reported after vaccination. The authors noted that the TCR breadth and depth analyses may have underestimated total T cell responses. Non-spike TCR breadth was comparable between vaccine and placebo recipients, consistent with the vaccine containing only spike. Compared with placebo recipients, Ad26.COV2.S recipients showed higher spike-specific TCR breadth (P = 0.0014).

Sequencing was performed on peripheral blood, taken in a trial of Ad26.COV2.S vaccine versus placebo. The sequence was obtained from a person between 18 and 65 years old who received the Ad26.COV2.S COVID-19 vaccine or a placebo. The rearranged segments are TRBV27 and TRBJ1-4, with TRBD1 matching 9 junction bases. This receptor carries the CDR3 CASRLQGAGEKLFF. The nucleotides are TGTGCCAGCAGGTTACAGGGGGCGGGTGAAAAACTGTTTTTT.